These 4 T cell receptor beta chains originate from one sample sequenced in a study of OX40 agonist ivuxolimab in advanced cancers. Generated by immunoSEQ multiplex PCR, the TCRdb table keeps only in-frame clones and is missing some. Here the sample spans about 67,000 clones, more than 70% being singletons. The input for sequencing was CD4+ or CD8+ T cells sorted from blood, taken in a trial of the OX40 agonist ivuxolimab. These receptors originate from an adult with an advanced solid tumor such as melanoma, head and neck, liver or kidney cancer.

The chain couples TRBV14 to TRBJ2-1, with a possible D match to TRBD2 (5 bases). The ends were cut back, 4 bases at V and 5 bases at J, with 18 bases in the middle. CDR1 and CDR2 (germline): SGHDN, FVKESK. The CDR3 sequence is 16 residues long. The CDR3 region has the DNA TGTGCCAGCAGCCCTTTTCGAGGGAGTCGCGACAATGAGCAGTTCTTC. It encodes CASSPFRGSRDNEQFF.

V usage is TRBV27 and J usage is TRBJ2-7, with D possibly called TRBD1 or TRBD2 (6 bases each). Germline V lookup: CDR1 MNHEY, CDR2 SMNVEV (reference sequence). The CDR3 runs 14 residues. Trimming cost V 5 bases and J 1 base, with 12 bases left between them. The CDR3 DNA follows: TGTGCCAGCAGTGCCCTAGGGGGGTCCTACGAGCAGTACTTC. Its translation: CASSALGGSYEQYF.

The chain recombines TRBV5-5 with TRBJ2-7; TRBD2 aligns across 7 bases. Germline-derived CDR1 and CDR2 are SGHKS and YYEKEE (reference sequence). With V trimmed by 1 base and J by 0 bases, 7 bases remained unmatched. The CDR3 consists of 16 residues. The CDR3 bases are TGTGCCAGCAGCTTGTTTAGTGGCGGGAGCTCCTACGAGCAGTACTTC. Protein product: CASSLFSGGSSYEQYF.

V usage is TRBV7-9 and J usage is TRBJ1-2; D not resolved. The CDR3 spans 13 residues. CDR1 SEHNR and CDR2 FQNEAQ come from the germline V gene (reference sequence). The V end was cut by 5 bases, the J end by 3 bases, with 10 bases between. CDR3 protein: CASSPLDYYGYTF. DNA for the CDR3: TGTGCCAGCAGCCCCCTGGATTACTATGGCTACACCTTC.